The source of this TCR beta chain is a study of T cell changes during pregnancy in multiple sclerosis. This clone was seen only a few times. Trimming shortened V by 4 bases and J by 6 bases, and 25 bases separated the two germline ends. The CDR3 covers 17 residues. Looked up from germline, CDR1 is SEHNR and CDR2 is FQNEAQ (reference sequence). Produced via immunoSEQ multiplex PCR; TCRdb's table is partial and in-frame only. The sample has approximately 69,000 clones, around nine tenths seen once. The sequence derives from a female donor in good health, enrolled as a control in a pregnancy study. The source was peripheral blood, collected in the second trimester of pregnancy. The gene calls are TRBV7-9 and TRBJ2-7, with a tentative D call TRBD2 (7 bases). In DNA form, the CDR3 reads TGTGCCAGCAGCTCAACTAGGGGGACTACTCCCCTATGCGAGCAGTACTTC. This codes for CASSSTRGTTPLCEQYF.